This TCR beta chain emerged from a study of early T cells in non-severe SARS-CoV-2 infection. Study-level information: It was bulk RNA from unsorted whole blood that was sequenced, and the chains were unpaired. Findings and caveats of the study: Matching against VDJdb likely underestimated virus-specific expansions, favoring anti-spike CD8.

Attachment of unique molecular identifiers was made to individual cDNA molecules. TCRdb processed the 5' RACE reads anew with MiXCR; each CDR3 protein has one entry. The table shows 75,000 to 100,000 distinct CDR3 sequences, with 16% occurring only once. The CDR3 spans 15 residues. Germline CDR1 and CDR2: MNHNS and SASEGT. The V end was cut by 8 bases, the J end by 0 bases, with 15 bases between. The sample holds many counts of this clonotype. What it recognizes is unknown. The chain carries TRBV6-1 and TRBJ2-3, with D unclear. The sequence came from an adult who was a healthcare worker with PCR-confirmed SARS-CoV-2 infection or an uninfected control (not recorded which). The specimen sequenced was whole blood. The CDR3 DNA reads TGTGCCAGCGGCGCCAGCCGCTTTAGCACAGATACGCAGTATTTT. Translation gives CASGASRFSTDTQYF.